This T cell receptor beta chain was profiled in a study of shared clonotypes between healthy human individuals. Measured with immunoSEQ multiplex PCR; TCRdb has only the in-frame clones, and not every one. The repertoire holds under 85,000 clones, with 60% to 70% as singletons. Germline V gene data show CDR1 as MGHRA and CDR2 as YSYEKL. V was shortened by 2 bases and J by 2 bases, with 23 bases between the two germline ends. CDR3 size: 19 residues. The specimen was memory CD8+ T cells sorted from blood. Subset reported: CD45RO+ cells pooled with CCR7-negative TemRA cells. The chain combines TRBV4-1 with TRBJ2-3; a weak D match, TRBD1 (6 bases). The source is a man aged 25-45 years in good health. CDR3 nucleotide sequence: TGCGCCAGCAGCCAAATCACAGAGTCAGTGGGGGCCCTCACAGATACGCAGTATTTT. Translated: CASSQITESVGALTDTQYF.